This is a list of T cell receptor beta chains from one sample in a study of Graves' ophthalmopathy and Graves' hyperthyroidism. TCRdb passed the multiplex PCR reads through MiXCR, listing each CDR3 protein once. The data hold hundreds of thousands of distinct CDR3 sequences, with roughly 41% observed a single time. Specimen: peripheral blood. All receptors derive from an adult man with Graves' ophthalmopathy. Both conserved end residues are part of each CDR3. A D gene is named only where the DNA matches it firmly. Clone size is not always given. Where it is, it says once, few, many or a class for expanded clones.

D gene: .
CDR3 length: 15
V gene: TRBV2
J gene: TRBJ2-7
clone size: .
CDR3 DNA: TGTGCCAGCAGTGAAATCGGCAGGGGCCCTTACGAGCAGTACTTC
CDR3 protein: CASSEIGRGPYEQYF

D gene: .
CDR3 length: 13
V gene: TRBV20-1
J gene: TRBJ1-4
clone size: .
CDR3 DNA: TGCAGTGCTAGAGATTGGAGGGCGGAAAAACTGTTTTTT
CDR3 protein: CSARDWRAEKLFF

D gene: TRBD1
CDR3 length: 13
V gene: TRBV27
J gene: TRBJ1-2
clone size: many
CDR3 DNA: TGTGCCAGCAGCCAAGACAGGGTCCATGGCTACACCTTC
CDR3 protein: CASSQDRVHGYTF

D gene: .
CDR3 length: 14
V gene: TRBV7-2
J gene: TRBJ2-2
clone size: many
CDR3 DNA: TGTGCCAGCAGCCCCCATCTGAACACCGGGGAGCTGTTTTTT
CDR3 protein: CASSPHLNTGELFF

D gene: TRBD2
CDR3 length: 18
V gene: TRBV7-2
J gene: TRBJ2-1
clone size: .
CDR3 DNA: TGTGCCAGCGCAACGACTAGCGGGAGCGTCACCTCCTACAATGAGCAGTTCTTC
CDR3 protein: CASATTSGSVTSYNEQFF

D gene: TRBD2
CDR3 length: 15
V gene: TRBV7-9
J gene: TRBJ2-5
clone size: many
CDR3 DNA: TGTGCCAGCAGCTTACGACGGACTAGCTCGGAGACCCAGTACTTC
CDR3 protein: CASSLRRTSSETQYF

D gene: .
CDR3 length: 18
V gene: TRBV12-5
J gene: TRBJ1-2
clone size: few
CDR3 DNA: TGTGCTAGTGGTCCCCGGCCATTATCGGGCCTTACTAACTATGGCTACACCTTC
CDR3 protein: CASGPRPLSGLTNYGYTF

D gene: .
CDR3 length: 14
V gene: TRBV6-6
J gene: TRBJ1-2
clone size: many
CDR3 DNA: TGTGCCAGCAGTTTACAGAGATCTAACTATGGCTACACCTTC
CDR3 protein: CASSLQRSNYGYTF

D gene: .
CDR3 length: 13
V gene: TRBV6-4
J gene: TRBJ1-5
clone size: many
CDR3 DNA: TGTGCCAGCAGTCTTGACAGGTATCAGCCCCAGCATTTT
CDR3 protein: CASSLDRYQPQHF

D gene: .
CDR3 length: 14
V gene: TRBV7-9
J gene: TRBJ2-2
clone size: many
CDR3 DNA: TGTGCCAGCAGCTTAGCGGGTCCAGCCGGGGAGCTGTTTTTT
CDR3 protein: CASSLAGPAGELFF

D gene: .
CDR3 length: 15
V gene: TRBV15
J gene: TRBJ1-4
clone size: .
CDR3 DNA: TGTGCCACCAGCAGCCCGGGTCAGCGTAATGAAAAACTGTTTTTT
CDR3 protein: CATSSPGQRNEKLFF

D gene: .
CDR3 length: 15
V gene: TRBV12-3/TRBV12-4
J gene: TRBJ2-7
clone size: .
CDR3 DNA: TGTGCCAGCAGTTTAAGGGACAAAAGCTCCTACGAGCAGTACTTC
CDR3 protein: CASSLRDKSSYEQYF

D gene: .
CDR3 length: 16
V gene: TRBV6-1
J gene: TRBJ1-2
clone size: few
CDR3 DNA: TGTGCCGTCAGGGAGGGGAGATCTTTTTATAACTATGGCTACACCTTC
CDR3 protein: CAVREGRSFYNYGYTF

D gene: .
CDR3 length: 13
V gene: TRBV25-1
J gene: TRBJ1-2
clone size: many
CDR3 DNA: TGTGCCAGCAGCGGGGAGCTATACTATGGCTACACCTTC
CDR3 protein: CASSGELYYGYTF

D gene: TRBD1
CDR3 length: 15
V gene: TRBV5-1
J gene: TRBJ1-5
clone size: .
CDR3 DNA: TGTGCCAGCAGCCCCGGACAGGGTTGGGGGCAGCCCCAGCATTTT
CDR3 protein: CASSPGQGWGQPQHF

D gene: .
CDR3 length: 13
V gene: TRBV19
J gene: TRBJ2-7
clone size: .
CDR3 DNA: TGTGCCACCTCCCCCGGACAATACTACGAGCAGTACTTC
CDR3 protein: CATSPGQYYEQYF

D gene: .
CDR3 length: 12
V gene: TRBV27
J gene: TRBJ1-1
clone size: many
CDR3 DNA: TGTGCCACGACGGACAGCTTCGGGCTAGCTTTCTTT
CDR3 protein: CATTDSFGLAFF

D gene: TRBD2
CDR3 length: 11
V gene: TRBV10-3
J gene: TRBJ2-5
clone size: many
CDR3 DNA: TGTGCCAGCCTGACTAGCGGGACCCAGTACTTC
CDR3 protein: CASLTSGTQYF

D gene: .
CDR3 length: 14
V gene: TRBV11-1
J gene: TRBJ2-5
clone size: .
CDR3 DNA: TGTGCCAGCAGCTTAAATCAGACTAAAGAGACCCAGTACTTC
CDR3 protein: CASSLNQTKETQYF

D gene: TRBD2
CDR3 length: 15
V gene: TRBV9
J gene: TRBJ2-5
clone size: many
CDR3 DNA: TGTGCCAGCAGCCGACTAGCGGGGAACCAAGAGACCCAGTACTTC
CDR3 protein: CASSRLAGNQETQYF

D gene: .
CDR3 length: 15
V gene: TRBV10-3
J gene: TRBJ1-2
clone size: many
CDR3 DNA: TGTGCCAGCAGTTACCGGGCAGGGACTACGGATGGCTACACCTTC
CDR3 protein: CASSYRAGTTDGYTF

D gene: .
CDR3 length: 13
V gene: TRBV4-3
J gene: TRBJ1-1
clone size: few
CDR3 DNA: TGCGCCAGCAGCCAAGCCAGAGGTCGGGAAGCTTTCTTT
CDR3 protein: CASSQARGREAFF